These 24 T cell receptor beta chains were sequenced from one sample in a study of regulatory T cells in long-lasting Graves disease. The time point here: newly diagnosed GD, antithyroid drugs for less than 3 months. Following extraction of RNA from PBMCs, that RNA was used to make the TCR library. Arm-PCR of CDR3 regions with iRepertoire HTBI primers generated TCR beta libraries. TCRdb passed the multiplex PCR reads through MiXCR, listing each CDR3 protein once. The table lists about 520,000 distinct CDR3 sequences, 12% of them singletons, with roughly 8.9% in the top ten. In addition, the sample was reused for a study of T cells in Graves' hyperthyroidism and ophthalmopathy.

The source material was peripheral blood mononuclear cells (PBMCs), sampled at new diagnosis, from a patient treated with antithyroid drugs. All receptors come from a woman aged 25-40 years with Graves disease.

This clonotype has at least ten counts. The CDR3 is CASSPLLAGGPSEQFF. The CDR3 bases are TGTGCCAGCAGCCCCCTCCTAGCGGGAGGTCCCAGTGAGCAGTTCTTC. V usage is TRBV27 and J usage is TRBJ2-1, with TRBD2 identical over 11 bases. Looked up from germline, CDR1 is MNHEY and CDR2 is SMNVEV (reference sequence). This CDR3 spans 16 amino acids. The V gene end was trimmed by 6 bases and the J gene end by 9 bases; junction bases not matched to a gene: 13.

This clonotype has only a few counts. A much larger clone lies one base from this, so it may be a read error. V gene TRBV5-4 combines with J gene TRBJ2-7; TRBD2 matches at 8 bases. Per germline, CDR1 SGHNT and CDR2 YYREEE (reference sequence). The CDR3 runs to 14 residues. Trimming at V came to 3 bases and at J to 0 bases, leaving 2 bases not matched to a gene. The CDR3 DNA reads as TGTGCCAGCAGCTCCGGGACTAGCTCCTACGAGCAGTACTTC. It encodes CASSSGTSSYEQYF.

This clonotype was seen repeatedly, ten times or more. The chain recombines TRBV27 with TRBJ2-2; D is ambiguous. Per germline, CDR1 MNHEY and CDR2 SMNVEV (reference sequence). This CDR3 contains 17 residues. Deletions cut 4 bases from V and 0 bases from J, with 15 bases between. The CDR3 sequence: CASSSAVGLTNTGELFF. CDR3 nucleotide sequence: TGTGCCAGCAGTTCGGCGGTCGGCCTTACGAACACCGGGGAGCTGTTTTTT.

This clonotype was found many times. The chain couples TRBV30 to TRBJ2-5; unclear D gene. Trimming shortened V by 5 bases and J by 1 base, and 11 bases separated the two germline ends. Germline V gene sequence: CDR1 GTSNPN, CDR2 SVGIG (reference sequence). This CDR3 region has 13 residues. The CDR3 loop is CAWAQVLQETQYF. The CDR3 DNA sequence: TGTGCCTGGGCCCAGGTCCTCCAAGAGACCCAGTACTTC.

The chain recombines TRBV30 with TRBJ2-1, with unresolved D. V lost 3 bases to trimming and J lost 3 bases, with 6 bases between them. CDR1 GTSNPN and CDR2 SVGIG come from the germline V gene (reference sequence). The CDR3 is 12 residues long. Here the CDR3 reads CAWRRVYNEQFF. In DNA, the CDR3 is TGTGCCTGGAGACGGGTCTACAATGAGCAGTTCTTC. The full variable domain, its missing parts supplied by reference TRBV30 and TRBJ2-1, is SQTIHQWPATLVQPVGSPLSLECTVEGTSNPNLYWYRQAAGRGLQLLFYSVGIGQISSEVPQNLSASRPQDRQFILSSKKLLLSDSGFYLCAWRRVYNEQFFGPGTRLTVL.

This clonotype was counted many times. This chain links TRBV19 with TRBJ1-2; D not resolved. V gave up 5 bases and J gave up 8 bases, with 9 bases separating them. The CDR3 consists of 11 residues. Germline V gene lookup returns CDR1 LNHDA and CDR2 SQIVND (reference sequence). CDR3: CASSALGGYTF. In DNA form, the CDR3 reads TGTGCCAGTAGTGCACTGGGCGGCTACACCTTC.

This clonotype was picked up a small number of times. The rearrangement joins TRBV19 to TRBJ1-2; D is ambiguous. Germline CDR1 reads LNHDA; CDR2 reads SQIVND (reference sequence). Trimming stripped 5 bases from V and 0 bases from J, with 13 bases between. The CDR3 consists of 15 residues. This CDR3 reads CASSPKSVPNYGYTF. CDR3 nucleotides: TGTGCCAGTAGTCCCAAGAGTGTCCCTAACTATGGCTACACCTTC.

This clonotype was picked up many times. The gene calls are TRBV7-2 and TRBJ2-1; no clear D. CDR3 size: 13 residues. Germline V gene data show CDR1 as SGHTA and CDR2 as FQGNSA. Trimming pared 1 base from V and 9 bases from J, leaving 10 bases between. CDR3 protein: CASSLGRNLEQFF. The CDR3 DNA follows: TGTGCCAGCAGCTTAGGACGGAACCTTGAGCAGTTCTTC.

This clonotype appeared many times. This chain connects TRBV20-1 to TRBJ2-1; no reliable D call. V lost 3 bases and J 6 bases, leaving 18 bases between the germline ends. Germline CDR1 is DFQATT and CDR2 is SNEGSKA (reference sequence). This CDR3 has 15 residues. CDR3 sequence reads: CSASSPGSHANEQFF. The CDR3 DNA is TGCAGTGCTAGTTCCCCCGGAAGTCATGCCAATGAGCAGTTCTTC.

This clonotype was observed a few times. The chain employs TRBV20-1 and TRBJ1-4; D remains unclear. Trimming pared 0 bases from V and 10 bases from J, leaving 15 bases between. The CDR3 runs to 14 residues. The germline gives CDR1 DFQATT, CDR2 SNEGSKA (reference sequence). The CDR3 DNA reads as TGCAGTGCTAGAGATCCGCAGAGAATGGGAAAACTGTTTTTT. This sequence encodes CSARDPQRMGKLFF.

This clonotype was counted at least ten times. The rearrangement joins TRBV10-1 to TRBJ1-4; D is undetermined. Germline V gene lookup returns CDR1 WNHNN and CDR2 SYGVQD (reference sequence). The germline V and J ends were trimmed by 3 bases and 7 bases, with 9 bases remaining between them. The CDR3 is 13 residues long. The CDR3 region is CASSDGQSEKLFF. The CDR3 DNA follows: TGCGCCAGCAGTGACGGGCAAAGTGAAAAACTGTTTTTT.

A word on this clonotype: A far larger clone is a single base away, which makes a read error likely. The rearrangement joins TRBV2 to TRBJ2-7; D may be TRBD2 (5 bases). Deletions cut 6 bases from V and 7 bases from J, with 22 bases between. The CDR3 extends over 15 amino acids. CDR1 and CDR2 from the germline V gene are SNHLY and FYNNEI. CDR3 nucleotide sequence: TGTGCCAGCAGCCGATCGCGGACTTTCGTCGATGAGCAGTACTTC. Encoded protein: CASSRSRTFVDEQYF.

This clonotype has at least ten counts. The CDR3 DNA reads TGTGCCAGCAGCTTACAGGGCGGCCATGGGACTGAAGCTTTCTTT. This encodes CASSLQGGHGTEAFF. V usage is TRBV11-2 and J usage is TRBJ1-1, with D possibly TRBD1 on 5 matching bases. V was shortened by 2 bases and J by 5 bases, with 15 bases between the two germline ends. Germline V gene lookup returns CDR1 SGHAT and CDR2 FQNNGV. The CDR3 sequence is 15 residues long.

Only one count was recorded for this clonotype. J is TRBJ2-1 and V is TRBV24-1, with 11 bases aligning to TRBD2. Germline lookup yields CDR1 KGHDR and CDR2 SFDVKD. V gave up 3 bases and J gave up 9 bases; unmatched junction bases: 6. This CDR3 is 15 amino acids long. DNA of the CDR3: TGTGCCACCAGTGATGTGACTAGCGGGAACCGTGAGCAGTTCTTC. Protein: CATSDVTSGNREQFF.

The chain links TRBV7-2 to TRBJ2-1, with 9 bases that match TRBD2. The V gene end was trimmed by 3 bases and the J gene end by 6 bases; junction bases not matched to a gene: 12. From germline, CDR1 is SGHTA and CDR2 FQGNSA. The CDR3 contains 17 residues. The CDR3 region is CASSFAGGPLSRNEQFF. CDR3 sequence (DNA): TGTGCCAGCAGCTTTGCGGGAGGGCCTCTTAGCCGCAATGAGCAGTTCTTC.

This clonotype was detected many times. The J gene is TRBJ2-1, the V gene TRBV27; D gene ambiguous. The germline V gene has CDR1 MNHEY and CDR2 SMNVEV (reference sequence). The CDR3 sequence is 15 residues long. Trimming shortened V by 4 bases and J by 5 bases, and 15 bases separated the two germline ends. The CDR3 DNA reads TGTGCCAGCAGTTGGACGGGTCTGAACAACAATGAGCAGTTCTTC. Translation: CASSWTGLNNNEQFF.

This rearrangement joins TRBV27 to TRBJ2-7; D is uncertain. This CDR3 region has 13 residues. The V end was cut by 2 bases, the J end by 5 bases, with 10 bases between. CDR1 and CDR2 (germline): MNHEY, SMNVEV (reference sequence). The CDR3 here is CASSLLRENEQYF. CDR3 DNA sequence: TGTGCCAGCAGTTTACTCCGAGAAAACGAGCAGTACTTC.

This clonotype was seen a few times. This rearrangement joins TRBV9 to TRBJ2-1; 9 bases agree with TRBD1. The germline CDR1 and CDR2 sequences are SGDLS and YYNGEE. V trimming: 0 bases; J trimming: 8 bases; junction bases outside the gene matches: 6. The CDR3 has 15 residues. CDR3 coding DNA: TGTGCCAGCAGCGTAGGGGACAGGGCGACGTATGAGCAGTTCTTC. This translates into CASSVGDRATYEQFF.

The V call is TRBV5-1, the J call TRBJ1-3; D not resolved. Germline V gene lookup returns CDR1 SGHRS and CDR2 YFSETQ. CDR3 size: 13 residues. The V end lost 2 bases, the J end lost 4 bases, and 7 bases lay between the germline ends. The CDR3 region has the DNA TGCGCCAGCAGCTTCTATAGAGGAAACACCATATATTTT. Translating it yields CASSFYRGNTIYF.

CDR3 bases: TGTGCCAGCTCACCGGGCAGCTTCTATGGCTACACCTTC. Its protein is CASSPGSFYGYTF. This sequence joins TRBV18 and TRBJ1-2; no reliable D call. The CDR3 runs to 13 residues. The germline V and J ends were trimmed by 3 bases and 4 bases, with 9 bases remaining between them. The V gene's germline CDR1 is KGHSH and CDR2 LQKENI.

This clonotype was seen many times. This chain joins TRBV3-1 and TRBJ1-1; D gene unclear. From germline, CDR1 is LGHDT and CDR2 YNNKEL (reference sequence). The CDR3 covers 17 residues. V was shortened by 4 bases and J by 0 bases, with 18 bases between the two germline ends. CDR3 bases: TGTGCCAGCAGCCCCTCCTCGCCGCGCAGGCTGAACACTGAAGCTTTCTTT. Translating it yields CASSPSSPRRLNTEAFF.

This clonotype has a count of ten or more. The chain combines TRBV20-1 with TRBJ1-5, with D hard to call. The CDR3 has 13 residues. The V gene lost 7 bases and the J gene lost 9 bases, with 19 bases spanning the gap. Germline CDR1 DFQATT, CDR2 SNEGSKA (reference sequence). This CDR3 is CSGRSPPSGPQHF. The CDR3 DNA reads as TGCAGTGGTAGGAGTCCACCTTCGGGGCCCCAGCATTTT.

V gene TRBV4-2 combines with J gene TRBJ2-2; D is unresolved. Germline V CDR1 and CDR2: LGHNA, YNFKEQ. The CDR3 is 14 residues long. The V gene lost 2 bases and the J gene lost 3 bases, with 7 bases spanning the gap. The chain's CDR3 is CASSQKPYTGELFF. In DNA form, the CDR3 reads TGTGCCAGCAGCCAAAAACCATACACCGGGGAGCTGTTTTTT.

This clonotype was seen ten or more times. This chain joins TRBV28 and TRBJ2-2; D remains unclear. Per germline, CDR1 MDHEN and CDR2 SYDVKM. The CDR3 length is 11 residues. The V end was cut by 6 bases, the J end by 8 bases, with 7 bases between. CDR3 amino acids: CASSLYGELFF. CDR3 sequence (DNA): TGTGCCAGCAGCCTATATGGGGAGCTGTTTTTT.